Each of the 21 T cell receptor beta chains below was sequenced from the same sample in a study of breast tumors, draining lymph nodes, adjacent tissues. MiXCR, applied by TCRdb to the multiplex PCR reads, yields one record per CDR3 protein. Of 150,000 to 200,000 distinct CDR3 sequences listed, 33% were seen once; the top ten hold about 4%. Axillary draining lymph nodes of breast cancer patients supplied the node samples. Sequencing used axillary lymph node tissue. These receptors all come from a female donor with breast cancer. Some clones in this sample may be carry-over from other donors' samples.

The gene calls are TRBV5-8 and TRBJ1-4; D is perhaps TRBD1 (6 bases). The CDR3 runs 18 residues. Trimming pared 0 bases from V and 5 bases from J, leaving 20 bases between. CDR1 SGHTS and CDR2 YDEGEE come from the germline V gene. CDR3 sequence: CASSLGTATSSYNEKLFF. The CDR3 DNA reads TGTGCCAGCAGCTTGGGGACAGCAACTAGCTCCTACAATGAAAAACTGTTTTTT.

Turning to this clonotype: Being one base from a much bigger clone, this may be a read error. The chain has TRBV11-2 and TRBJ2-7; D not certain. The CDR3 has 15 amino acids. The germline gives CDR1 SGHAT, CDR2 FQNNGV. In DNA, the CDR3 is TGCGCCAGCAGCCAAGATCTCGCAAGTTCCCACGAGCAGTACTTC. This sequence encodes CASSQDLASSHEQYF.

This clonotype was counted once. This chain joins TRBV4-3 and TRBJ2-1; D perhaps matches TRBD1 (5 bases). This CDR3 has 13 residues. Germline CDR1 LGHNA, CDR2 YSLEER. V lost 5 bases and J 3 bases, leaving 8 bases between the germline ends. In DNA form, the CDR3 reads TGCGCCAGCAGCGCCAGGGACTACAATGAGCAGTTCTTC. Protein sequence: CASSARDYNEQFF.

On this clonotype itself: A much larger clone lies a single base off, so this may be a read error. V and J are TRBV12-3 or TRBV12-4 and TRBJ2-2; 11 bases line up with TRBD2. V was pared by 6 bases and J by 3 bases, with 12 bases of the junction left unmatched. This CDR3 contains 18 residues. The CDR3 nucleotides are TGTGCCAGCAGATACTCGCCGTCTAGCGGGAGGTACACCGGGGAGCTGTTTTTT. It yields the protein CASRYSPSSGRYTGELFF.

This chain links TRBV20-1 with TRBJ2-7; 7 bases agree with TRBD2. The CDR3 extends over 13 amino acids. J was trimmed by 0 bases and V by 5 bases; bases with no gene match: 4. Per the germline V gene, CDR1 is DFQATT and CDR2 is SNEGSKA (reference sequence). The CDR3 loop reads CSAHSGFSYEQYF. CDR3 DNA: TGCAGTGCTCATAGCGGGTTCTCCTACGAGCAGTACTTC.

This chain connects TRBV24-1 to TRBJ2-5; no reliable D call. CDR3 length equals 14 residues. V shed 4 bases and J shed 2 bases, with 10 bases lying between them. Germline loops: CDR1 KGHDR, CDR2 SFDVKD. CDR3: CATSDTSLQETQYF. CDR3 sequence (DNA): TGTGCCACCAGTGACACGTCTCTTCAAGAGACCCAGTACTTC.

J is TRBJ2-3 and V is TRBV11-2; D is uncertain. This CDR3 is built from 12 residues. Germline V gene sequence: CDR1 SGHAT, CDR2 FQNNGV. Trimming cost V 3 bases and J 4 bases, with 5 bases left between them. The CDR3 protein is CASSLSSDTQYF. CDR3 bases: TGTGCCAGCAGCTTGAGTTCAGATACGCAGTATTTT. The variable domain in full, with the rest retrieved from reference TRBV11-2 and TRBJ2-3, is EAGVAQSPRYKIIEKRQSVAFWCNPISGHATLYWYQQILGQGPKLLIQFQNNGVVDDSQLPKDRFSAERLKGVDSTLKIQPAKLEDSAVYLCASSLSSDTQYFGPGTRLTVL.

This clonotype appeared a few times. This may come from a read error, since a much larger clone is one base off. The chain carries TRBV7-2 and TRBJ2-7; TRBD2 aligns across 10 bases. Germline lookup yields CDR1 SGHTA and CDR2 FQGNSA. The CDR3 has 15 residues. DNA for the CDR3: TGTGTCAGCAGCTCCCCGGGACTAGCGACCTACGAGCAGTACTTC. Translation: CVSSSPGLATYEQYF.

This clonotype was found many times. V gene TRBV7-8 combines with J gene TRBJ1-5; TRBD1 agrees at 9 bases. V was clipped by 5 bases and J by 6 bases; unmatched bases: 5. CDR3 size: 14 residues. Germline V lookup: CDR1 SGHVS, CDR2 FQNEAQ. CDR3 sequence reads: CASSTRQGVQPQHF. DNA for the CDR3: TGTGCCAGCAGCACCCGACAGGGGGTTCAGCCCCAGCATTTT.

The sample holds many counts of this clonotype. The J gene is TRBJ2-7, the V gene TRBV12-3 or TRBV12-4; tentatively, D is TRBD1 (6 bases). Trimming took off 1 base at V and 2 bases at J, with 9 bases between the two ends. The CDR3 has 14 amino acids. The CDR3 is CASSLGTATYEQYF. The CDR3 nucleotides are TGTGCCAGCAGTTTAGGGACAGCTACCTACGAGCAGTACTTC.

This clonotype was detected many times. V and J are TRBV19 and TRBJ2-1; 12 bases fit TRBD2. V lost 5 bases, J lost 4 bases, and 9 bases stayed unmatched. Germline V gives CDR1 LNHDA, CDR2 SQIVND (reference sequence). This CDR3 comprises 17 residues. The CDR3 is CASSGELTSGRYNEQFF. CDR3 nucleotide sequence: TGTGCCAGTAGTGGGGAATTGACTAGCGGGAGATACAATGAGCAGTTCTTC.

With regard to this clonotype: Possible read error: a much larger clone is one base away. CDR3 in DNA: TGTGCCAGCAGAGGGGGCTCCTACGAGCAGTACTTC. Amino acid sequence: CASRGGSYEQYF. The V and J genes are TRBV6-5 and TRBJ2-7; D perhaps matches TRBD1 (6 bases). The ends were cut back, 6 bases at V and 0 bases at J, with 6 bases in the middle. This CDR3 comprises 12 residues. The V gene's germline CDR1 is MNHEY and CDR2 SVGAGI.

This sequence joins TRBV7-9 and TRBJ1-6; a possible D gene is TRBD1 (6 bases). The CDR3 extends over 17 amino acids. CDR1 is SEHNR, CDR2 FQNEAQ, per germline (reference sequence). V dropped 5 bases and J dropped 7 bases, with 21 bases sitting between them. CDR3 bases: TGTGCCAGCAGCCCCCCACGAACGGGACACCCAAATTCACCCCTCCACTTT. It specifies CASSPPRTGHPNSPLHF.

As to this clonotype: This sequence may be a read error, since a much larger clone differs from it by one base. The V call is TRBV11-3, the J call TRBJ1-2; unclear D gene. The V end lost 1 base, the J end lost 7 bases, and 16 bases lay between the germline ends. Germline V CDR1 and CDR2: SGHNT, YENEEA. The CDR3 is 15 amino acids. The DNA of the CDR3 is TGTGCCAGCAGCTTAGGCCTGGCAGCGGGAGGTGGCTACACCTTC. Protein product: CASSLGLAAGGGYTF. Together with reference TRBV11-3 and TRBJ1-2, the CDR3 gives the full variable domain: EAGVVQSPRYKIIEKKQPVAFWCNPISGHNTLYWYLQNLGQGPELLIRYENEEAVDDSQLPKDRFSAERLKGVDSTLKIQPAELGDSAVYLCASSLGLAAGGGYTFGSGTRLTVV.

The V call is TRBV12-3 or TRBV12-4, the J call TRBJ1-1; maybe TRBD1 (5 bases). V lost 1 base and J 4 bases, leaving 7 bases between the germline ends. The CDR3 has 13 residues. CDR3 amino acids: CASSLGGGTEAFF. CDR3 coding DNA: TGTGCCAGCAGTTTAGGGGGGGGCACTGAAGCTTTCTTT.

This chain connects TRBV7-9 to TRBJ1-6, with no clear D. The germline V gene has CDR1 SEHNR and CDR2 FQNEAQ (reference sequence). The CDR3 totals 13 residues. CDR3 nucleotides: TGTGCTAGAGATTCTCAGCTTAATTCACCCCTCCACTTT. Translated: CARDSQLNSPLHF.

The CDR3 spells CAISGDLSRGTDTQYF. The CDR3 bases are TGTGCCATCAGCGGCGATTTATCGCGGGGCACAGATACGCAGTATTTT. The J gene is TRBJ2-3, the V gene TRBV10-3; D is possibly TRBD2 (5 bases). The CDR3 totals 16 residues. Deletions cut 6 bases from V and 1 base from J, with 17 bases between. The V gene's germline CDR1 is ENHRY and CDR2 SYGVKD.

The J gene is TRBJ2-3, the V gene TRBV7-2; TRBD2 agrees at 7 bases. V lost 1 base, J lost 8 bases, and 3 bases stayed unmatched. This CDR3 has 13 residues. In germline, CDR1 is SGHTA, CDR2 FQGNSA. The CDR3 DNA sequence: TGTGCCAGCAGCTTAGTTCCGGGAGGTACGCAGTATTTT. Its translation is CASSLVPGGTQYF.

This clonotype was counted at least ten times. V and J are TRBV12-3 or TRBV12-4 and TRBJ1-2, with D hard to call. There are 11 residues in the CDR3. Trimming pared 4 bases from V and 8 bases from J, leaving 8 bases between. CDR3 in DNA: TGTGCCAGCAGTTGGACGGGAGGCTACACCTTC. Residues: CASSWTGGYTF.

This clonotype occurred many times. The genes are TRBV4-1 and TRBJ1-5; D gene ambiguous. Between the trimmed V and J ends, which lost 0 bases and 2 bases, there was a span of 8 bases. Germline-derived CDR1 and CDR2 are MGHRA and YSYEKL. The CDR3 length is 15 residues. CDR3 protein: CASSQDTTGNQPQHF. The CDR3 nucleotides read TGCGCCAGCAGCCAAGATACCACGGGCAATCAGCCCCAGCATTTT.

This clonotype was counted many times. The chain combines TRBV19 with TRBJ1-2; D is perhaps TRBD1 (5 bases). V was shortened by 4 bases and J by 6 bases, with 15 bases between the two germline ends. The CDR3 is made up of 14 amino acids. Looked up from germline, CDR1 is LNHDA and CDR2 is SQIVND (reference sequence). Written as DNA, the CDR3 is TGTGCCAGTAGTAGGGACCGCGGCCAGGATGGCTACACCTTC. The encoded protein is CASSRDRGQDGYTF.